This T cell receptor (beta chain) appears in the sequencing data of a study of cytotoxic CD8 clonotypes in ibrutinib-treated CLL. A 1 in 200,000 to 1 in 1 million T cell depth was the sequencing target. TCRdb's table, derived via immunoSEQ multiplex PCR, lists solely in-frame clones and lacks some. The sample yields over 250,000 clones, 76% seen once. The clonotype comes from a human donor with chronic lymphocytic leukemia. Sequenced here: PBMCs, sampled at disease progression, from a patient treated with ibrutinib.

The CDR3 here is CASSFGQGEDYGYTF. The CDR3 DNA is TGTGCCAGTAGTTTCGGACAGGGAGAGGACTATGGCTACACCTTC. The chain uses TRBV19 and TRBJ1-2, with 8 bases lining up with TRBD1. The V segment lost 5 bases and the J segment 3 bases; nucleotides outside the gene matches: 8. The CDR3 runs to 15 residues. Per germline, CDR1 LNHDA and CDR2 SQIVND (reference sequence).